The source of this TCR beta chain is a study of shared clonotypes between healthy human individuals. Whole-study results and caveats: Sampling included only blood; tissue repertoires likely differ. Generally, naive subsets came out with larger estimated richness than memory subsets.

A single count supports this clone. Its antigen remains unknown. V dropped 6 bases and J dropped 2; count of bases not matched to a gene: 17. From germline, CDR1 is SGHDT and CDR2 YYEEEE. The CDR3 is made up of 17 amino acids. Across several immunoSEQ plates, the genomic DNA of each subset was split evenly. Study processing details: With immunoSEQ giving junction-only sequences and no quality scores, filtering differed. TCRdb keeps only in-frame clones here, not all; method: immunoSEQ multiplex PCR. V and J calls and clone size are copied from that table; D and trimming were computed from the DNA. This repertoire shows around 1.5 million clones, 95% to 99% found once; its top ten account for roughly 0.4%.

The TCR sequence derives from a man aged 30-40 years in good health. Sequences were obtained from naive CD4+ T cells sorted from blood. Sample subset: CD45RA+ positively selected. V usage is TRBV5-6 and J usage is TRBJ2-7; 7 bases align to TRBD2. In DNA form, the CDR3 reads TGTGCCAGCACCCCGGAATGGGAGCGGGAAGGGGCCTACGAGCAGTACTTC. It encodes CASTPEWEREGAYEQYF.